Shown below are 6 T cell receptor beta chains from a single sample sequenced in a study. TCRdb itself ran the RT-PCR reads through MiXCR, one entry per CDR3 protein. This sample yields about 680,000 distinct CDR3 sequences, of which 14% are seen a single time; 3% to 4.5% belongs to the top ten. Sequenced sample: memory CD4+ T cells from blood. The receptors come from a female donor in good health, serving as a healthy control.

This clonotype has a handful of counts. This rearrangement joins TRBV11-1 to TRBJ2-2; 11 bases match TRBD2. The J segment lost 3 bases and the V segment lost 0 bases, leaving 3 bases of the junction unmatched. Looked up from germline, CDR1 is SGHAT and CDR2 is FQDESV (reference sequence). This CDR3 has 17 residues. CDR3 DNA: TGTGCCAGCAGCTTAGCGTTGACTAGCGGGGACACCGGGGAGCTGTTTTTT. It yields the protein CASSLALTSGDTGELFF.

CDR3 protein: CATSRGGDNYGYTF. The CDR3 DNA sequence: TGTGCCACCTCCCGGGGGGGGGACAACTATGGCTACACCTTC. V is TRBV5-4 and J is TRBJ1-2; D is possibly TRBD1 (5 bases). The V end lost 9 bases, the J end lost 2 bases, and 17 bases lay between the germline ends. Germline V gene data show CDR1 as SGHNT and CDR2 as YYREEE (reference sequence). The CDR3 contains 14 residues.

This clonotype was observed many times. The V and J genes are TRBV20-1 and TRBJ2-5; 10 bases are a match to TRBD2. Germline CDR1 and CDR2: DFQATT and SNEGSKA (reference sequence). Losses at the gene ends were 3 bases for V and 5 bases for J; bases not matched to a gene: 9. CDR3 length equals 15 residues. Here the CDR3 DNA reads TGCAGTGCTAGCGCGCTAGCGGGGGCACGGGAGACCCAGTACTTC. Its protein product is CSASALAGARETQYF.

The genes are TRBV5-1 and TRBJ2-1; TRBD2 agrees at 11 bases. The length of the CDR3 is 18 residues. The germline CDR1 and CDR2 sequences are SGHRS and YFSETQ. The J segment lost 5 bases and the V segment lost 0 bases, leaving 10 bases of the junction unmatched. The CDR3: CASSLVSHGTSGNNEQFF. The CDR3, as DNA: TGCGCCAGCAGCTTGGTTTCTCATGGGACTAGCGGAAACAATGAGCAGTTCTTC.

V is TRBV4-2 and J is TRBJ2-2; 8 bases map to TRBD2. The CDR3 spans 20 residues. The J segment lost 4 bases and the V segment lost 3 bases, leaving 19 bases of the junction unmatched. The germline gives CDR1 LGHNA, CDR2 YNFKEQ. CDR3 nucleotides: TGTGCCAGCAGCCATACCGGGACTAGAGACCCCCTCTCGGGCACCGGGGAGCTGTTTTTT. Translated, it gives CASSHTGTRDPLSGTGELFF.

This clonotype was seen only a few times. This chain links TRBV28 with TRBJ2-1, with 8 bases matching TRBD2. The V segment lost 7 bases and the J segment 8 bases; nucleotides outside the gene matches: 13. The germline gives CDR1 MDHEN, CDR2 SYDVKM. The CDR3 contains 15 residues. In nucleotides, the CDR3 is TGTGCCAGCACCCGGGGGGGGACGGGTACGGATGAGCAGTTCTTC. This translates into CASTRGGTGTDEQFF.